This T cell receptor (beta chain) is drawn from a study of T-cell memory formation after mild COVID-19. Libraries for TCRalpha and TCRbeta carried sample barcodes and unique molecular identifiers via 5'RACE. TCRdb fed the 5' RACE reads into MiXCR, producing one record per CDR3 protein. The sample gives about 270,000 distinct CDR3 sequences, about 16% of which show up once; under 2.5% is in the top ten. Findings and caveats of the study: In second-wave clones peaking day 37, SARS-CoV-2 specificity remained unconfirmed. The study found balanced CD4/CD8 in clones contracting day 15 to 85 and a CD4+ lean in later expanders. Certain responding clones were present in pre-infection memory, suggesting participation of cross-reactive memory.

On this clonotype: Its specificity is unknown.

This CDR3 comprises 14 residues. V lost 2 bases and J lost 8, with 13 bases in between. The sample taken for sequencing was PBMCs or a T cell subset sorted from them (not recorded which). This TCR came from an adult woman who had mild COVID-19 (a few samples of this study predate the infection). Cell type and time point are not known. The chain uses TRBV12-3 or TRBV12-4 and TRBJ2-1, with a weak D call TRBD2 (6 bases). The CDR3 DNA reads as TGTGCCAGCAGTTTACGGGGGTTCGTCGATGAGCAGTTCTTC. This codes for CASSLRGFVDEQFF.